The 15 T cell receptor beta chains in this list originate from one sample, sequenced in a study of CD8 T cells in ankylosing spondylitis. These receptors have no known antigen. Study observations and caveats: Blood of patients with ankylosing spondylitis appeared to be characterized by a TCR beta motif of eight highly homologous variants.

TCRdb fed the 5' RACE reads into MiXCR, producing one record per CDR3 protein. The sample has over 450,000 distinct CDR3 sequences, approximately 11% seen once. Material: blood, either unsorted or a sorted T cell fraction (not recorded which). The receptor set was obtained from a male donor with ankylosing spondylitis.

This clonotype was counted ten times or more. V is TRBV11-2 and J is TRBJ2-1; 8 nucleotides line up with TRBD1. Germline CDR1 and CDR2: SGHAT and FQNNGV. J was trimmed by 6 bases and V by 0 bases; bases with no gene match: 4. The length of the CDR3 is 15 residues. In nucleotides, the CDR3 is TGTGCCAGCAGCTTAGAGACAGGGGCCGGCAATGAGCAGTTCTTC. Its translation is CASSLETGAGNEQFF.

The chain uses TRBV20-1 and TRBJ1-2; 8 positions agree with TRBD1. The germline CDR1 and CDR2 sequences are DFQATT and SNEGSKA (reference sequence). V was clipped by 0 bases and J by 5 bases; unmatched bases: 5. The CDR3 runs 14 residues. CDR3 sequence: CSAREAGGRYGYTF. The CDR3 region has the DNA TGCAGTGCTAGAGAGGCAGGGGGCAGATATGGCTACACCTTC.

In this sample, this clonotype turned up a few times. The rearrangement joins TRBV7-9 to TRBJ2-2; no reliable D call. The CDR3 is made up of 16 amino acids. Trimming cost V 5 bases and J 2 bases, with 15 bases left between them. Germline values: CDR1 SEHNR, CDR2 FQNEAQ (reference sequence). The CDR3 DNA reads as TGTGCCAGCAGCCGAGTAGGCGTATCAAACACCGGGGAGCTGTTTTTT. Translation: CASSRVGVSNTGELFF.

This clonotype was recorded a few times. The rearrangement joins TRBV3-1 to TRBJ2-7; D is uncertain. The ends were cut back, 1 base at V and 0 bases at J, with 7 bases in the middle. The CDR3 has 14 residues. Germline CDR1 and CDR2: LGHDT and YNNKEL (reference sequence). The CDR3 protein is CASSQGLNSYEQYF. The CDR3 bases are TGTGCCAGCAGCCAAGGTCTTAACTCCTACGAGCAGTACTTC.

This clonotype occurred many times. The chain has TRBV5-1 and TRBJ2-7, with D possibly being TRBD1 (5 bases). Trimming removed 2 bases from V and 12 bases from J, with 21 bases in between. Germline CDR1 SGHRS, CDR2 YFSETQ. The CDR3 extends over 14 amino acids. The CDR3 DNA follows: TGCGCCAGCAGCTTTTTTGTCGACAGCACGGGTTGGTACTTC. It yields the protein CASSFFVDSTGWYF.

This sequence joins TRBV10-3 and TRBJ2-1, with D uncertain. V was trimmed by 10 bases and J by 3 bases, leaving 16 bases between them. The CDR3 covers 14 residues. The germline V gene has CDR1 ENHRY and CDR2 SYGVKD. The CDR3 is CATLAPSRYNEQFF. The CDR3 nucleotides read TGTGCCACCCTCGCGCCCAGCCGCTACAATGAGCAGTTCTTC.

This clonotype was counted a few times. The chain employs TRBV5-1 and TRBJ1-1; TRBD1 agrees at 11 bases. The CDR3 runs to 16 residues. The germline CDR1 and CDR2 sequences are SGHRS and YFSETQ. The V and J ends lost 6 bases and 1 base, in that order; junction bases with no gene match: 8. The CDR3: CASNPAGTGGNTEAFF. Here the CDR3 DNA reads TGCGCCAGCAACCCCGCCGGGACAGGGGGGAACACTGAAGCTTTCTTT.

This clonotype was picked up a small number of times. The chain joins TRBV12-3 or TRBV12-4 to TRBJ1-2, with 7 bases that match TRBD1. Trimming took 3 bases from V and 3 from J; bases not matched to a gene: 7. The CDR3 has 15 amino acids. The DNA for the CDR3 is TGTGCCAGCAGTTTCCTTACAGGGGCCGACTATGGCTACACCTTC. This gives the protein CASSFLTGADYGYTF.

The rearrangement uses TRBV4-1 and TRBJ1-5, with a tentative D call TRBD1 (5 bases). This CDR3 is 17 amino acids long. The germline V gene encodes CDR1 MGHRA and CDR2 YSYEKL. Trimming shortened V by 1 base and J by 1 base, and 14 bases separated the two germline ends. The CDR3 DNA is TGCGCCAGCAGCCAAGGTGGGGGGTTAGGGAGCAATCAGCCCCAGCATTTT. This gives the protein CASSQGGGLGSNQPQHF.

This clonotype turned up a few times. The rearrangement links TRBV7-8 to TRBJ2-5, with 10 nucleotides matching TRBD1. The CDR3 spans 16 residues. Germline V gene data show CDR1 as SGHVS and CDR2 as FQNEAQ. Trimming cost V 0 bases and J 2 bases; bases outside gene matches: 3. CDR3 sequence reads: CASSLAGQGEQETQYF. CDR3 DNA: TGTGCCAGCAGCTTAGCTGGACAGGGGGAGCAAGAGACCCAGTACTTC.

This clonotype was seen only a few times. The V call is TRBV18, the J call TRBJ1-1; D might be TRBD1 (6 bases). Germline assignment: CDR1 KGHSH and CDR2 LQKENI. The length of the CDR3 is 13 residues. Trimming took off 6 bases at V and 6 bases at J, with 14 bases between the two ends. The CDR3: CASSQDRSSEAFF. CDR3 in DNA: TGTGCCAGCTCGCAAGACAGGAGTTCTGAAGCTTTCTTT.

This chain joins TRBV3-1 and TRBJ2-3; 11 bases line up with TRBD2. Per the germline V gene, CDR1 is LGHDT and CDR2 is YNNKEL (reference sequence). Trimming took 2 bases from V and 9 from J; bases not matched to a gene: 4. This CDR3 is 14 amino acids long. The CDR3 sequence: CASSQTSGSGTQYF. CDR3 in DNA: TGTGCCAGCAGCCAAACTAGCGGGAGTGGCACGCAGTATTTT.

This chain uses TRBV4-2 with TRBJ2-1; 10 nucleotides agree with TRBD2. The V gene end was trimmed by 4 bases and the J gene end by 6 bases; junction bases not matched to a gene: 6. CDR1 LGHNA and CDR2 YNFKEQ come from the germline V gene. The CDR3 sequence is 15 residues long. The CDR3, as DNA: TGTGCCAGCAGCCGGGTTCTAGCGGGAGTCAATGAGCAGTTCTTC. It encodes CASSRVLAGVNEQFF.

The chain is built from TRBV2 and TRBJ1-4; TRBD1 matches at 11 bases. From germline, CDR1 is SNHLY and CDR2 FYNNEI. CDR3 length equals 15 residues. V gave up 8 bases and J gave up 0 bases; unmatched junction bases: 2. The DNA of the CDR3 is TGTGCCAGCCGGGACAGGGGGACAACTAATGAAAAACTGTTTTTT. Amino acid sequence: CASRDRGTTNEKLFF.

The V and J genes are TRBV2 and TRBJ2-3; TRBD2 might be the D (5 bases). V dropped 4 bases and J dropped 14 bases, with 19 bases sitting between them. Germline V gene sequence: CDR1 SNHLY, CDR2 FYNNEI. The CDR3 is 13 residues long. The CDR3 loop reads CASSVGVAVPSYF. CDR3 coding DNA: TGTGCCAGCAGTGTCGGGGTTGCGGTACCTTCGTATTTT.